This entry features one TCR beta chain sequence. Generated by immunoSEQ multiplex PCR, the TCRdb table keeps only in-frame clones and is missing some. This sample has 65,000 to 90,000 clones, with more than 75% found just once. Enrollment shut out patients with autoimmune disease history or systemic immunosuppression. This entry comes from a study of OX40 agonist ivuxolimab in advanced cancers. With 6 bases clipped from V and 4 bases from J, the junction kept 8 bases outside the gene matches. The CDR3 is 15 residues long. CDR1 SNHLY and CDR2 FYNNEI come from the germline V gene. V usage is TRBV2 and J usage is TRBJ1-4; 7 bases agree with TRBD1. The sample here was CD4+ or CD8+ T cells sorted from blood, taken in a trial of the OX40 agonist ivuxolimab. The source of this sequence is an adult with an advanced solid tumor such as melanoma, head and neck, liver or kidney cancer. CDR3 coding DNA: TGTGCCAGCAGCTCCAGGGGGACCCTTAATGAAAAACTGTTTTTT. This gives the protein CASSSRGTLNEKLFF. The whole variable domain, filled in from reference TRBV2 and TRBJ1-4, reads EPEVTQTPSHQVTQMGQEVILRCVPISNHLYFYWYRQILGQKVEFLVSFYNNEISEKSEIFDDQFSVERPDGSNFTLKIRSTKLEDSAMYFCASSSRGTLNEKLFFGSGTQLSVL.